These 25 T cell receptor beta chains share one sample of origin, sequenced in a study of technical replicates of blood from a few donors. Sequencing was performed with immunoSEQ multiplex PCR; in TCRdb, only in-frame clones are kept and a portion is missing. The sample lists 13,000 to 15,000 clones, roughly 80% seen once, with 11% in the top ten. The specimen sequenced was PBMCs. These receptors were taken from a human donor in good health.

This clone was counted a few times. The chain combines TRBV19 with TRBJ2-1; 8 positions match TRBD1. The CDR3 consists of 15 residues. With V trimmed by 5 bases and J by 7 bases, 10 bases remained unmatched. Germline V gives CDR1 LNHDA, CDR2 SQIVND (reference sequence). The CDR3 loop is CASSLGQGGMNEQFF. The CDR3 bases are TGTGCCAGTAGTCTCGGACAGGGCGGTATGAATGAGCAGTTCTTC.

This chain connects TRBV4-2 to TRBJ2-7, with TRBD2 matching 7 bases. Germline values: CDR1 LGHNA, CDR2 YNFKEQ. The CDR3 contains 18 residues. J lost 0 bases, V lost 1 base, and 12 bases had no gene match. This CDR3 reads CASSQAVRAGLTSYEQYF. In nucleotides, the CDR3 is TGTGCCAGCAGCCAAGCAGTAAGAGCGGGACTCACCTCCTACGAGCAGTACTTC.

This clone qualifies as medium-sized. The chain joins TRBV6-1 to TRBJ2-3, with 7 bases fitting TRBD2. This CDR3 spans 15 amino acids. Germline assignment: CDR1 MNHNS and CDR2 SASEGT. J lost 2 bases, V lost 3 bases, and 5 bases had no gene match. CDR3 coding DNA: TGTGCCAGCAGTGATTATGCGGGAGACACAGATACGCAGTATTTT. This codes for CASSDYAGDTDTQYF.

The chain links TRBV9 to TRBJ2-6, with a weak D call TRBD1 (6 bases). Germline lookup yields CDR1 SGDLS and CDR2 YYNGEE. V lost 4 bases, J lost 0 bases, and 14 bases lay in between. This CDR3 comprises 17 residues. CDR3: CASSPGLDSSGANVLTF. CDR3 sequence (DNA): TGTGCCAGCAGCCCGGGATTGGACAGCTCTGGGGCCAACGTCCTGACTTTC.

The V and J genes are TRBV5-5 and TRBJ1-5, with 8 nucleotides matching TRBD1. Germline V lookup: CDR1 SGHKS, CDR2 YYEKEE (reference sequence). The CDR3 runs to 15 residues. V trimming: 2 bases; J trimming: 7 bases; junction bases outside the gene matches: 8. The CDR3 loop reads CASSFSPTGEQPQHF. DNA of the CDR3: TGTGCCAGCAGCTTTTCCCCGACAGGGGAGCAGCCCCAGCATTTT.

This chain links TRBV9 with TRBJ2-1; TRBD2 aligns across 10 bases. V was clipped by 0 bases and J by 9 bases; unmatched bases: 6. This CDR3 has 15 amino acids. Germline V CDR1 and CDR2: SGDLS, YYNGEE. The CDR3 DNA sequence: TGTGCCAGCAGCGTAGCCCTAGCGGGAGATTCTGAGCAGTTCTTC. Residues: CASSVALAGDSEQFF.

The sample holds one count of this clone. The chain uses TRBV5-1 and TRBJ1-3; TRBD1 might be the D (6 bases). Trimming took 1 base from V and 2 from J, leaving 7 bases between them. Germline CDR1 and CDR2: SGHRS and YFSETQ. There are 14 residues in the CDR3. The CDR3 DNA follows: TGCGCCAGCAGCTTGACAGGGACTGGAAACACCATATATTTT. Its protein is CASSLTGTGNTIYF.

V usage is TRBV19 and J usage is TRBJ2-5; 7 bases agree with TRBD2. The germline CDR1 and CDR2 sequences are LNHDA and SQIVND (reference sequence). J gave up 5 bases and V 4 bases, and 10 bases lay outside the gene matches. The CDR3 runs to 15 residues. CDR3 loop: CASSTGTTLGETQYF. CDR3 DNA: TGTGCCAGTAGTACCGGGACTACTCTGGGGGAGACCCAGTACTTC.

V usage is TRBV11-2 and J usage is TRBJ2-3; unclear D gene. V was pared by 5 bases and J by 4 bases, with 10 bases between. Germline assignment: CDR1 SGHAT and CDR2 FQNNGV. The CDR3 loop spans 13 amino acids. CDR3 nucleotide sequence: TGTGCCAGCAGCCTTGGCAGCGCAGATACGCAGTATTTT. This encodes CASSLGSADTQYF.

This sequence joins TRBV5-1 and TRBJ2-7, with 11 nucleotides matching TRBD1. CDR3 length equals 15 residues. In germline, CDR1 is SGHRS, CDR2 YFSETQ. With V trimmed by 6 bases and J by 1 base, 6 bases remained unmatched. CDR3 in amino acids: CASNPGQGASYEQYF. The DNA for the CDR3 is TGCGCCAGCAACCCTGGACAGGGGGCGTCCTACGAGCAGTACTTC.

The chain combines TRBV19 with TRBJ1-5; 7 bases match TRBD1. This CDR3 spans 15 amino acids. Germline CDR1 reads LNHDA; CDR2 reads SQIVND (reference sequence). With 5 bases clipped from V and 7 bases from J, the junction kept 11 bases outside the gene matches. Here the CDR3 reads CASSGLAGTVQPQHF. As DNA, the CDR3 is TGTGCCAGTAGTGGATTAGCCGGGACAGTACAGCCCCAGCATTTT.

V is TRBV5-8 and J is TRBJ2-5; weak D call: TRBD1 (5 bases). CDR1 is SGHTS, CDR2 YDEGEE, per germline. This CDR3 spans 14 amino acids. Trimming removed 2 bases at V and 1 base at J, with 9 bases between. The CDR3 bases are TGTGCCAGCAGCTTAGGGGTTCTCCAAGAGACCCAGTACTTC. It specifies CASSLGVLQETQYF.

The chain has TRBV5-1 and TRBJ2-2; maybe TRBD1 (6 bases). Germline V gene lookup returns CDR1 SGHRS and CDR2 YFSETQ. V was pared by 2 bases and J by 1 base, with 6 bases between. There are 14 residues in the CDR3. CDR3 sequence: CASSLQGNTGELFF. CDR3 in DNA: TGCGCCAGCAGCTTACAGGGGAACACCGGGGAGCTGTTTTTT.

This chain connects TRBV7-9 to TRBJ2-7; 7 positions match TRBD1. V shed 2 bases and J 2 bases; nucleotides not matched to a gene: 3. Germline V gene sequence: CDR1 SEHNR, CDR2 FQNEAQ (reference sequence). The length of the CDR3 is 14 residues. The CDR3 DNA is TGTGCCAGCAGCTTAACACAGGGGCCCTACGAGCAGTACTTC. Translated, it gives CASSLTQGPYEQYF.

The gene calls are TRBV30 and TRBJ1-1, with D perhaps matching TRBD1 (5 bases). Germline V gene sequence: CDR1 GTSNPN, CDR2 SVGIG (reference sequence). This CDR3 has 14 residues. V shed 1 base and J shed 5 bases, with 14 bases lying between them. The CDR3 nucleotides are TGTGCCTGGAGTGGGGGGGTTGTGGGGACTGAAGCTTTCTTT. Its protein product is CAWSGGVVGTEAFF.

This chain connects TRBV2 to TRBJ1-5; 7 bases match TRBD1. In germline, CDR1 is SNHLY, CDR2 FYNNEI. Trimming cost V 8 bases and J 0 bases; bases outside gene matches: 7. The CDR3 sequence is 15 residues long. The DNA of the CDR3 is TGTGCCAGCTCCATAGGGGACAGTAGCAATCAGCCCCAGCATTTT. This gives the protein CASSIGDSSNQPQHF.

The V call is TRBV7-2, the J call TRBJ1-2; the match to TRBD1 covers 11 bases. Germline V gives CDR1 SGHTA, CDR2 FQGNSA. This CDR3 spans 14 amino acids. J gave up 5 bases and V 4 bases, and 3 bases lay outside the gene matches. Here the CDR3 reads CASSYGQGAYGYTF. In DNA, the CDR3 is TGTGCCAGCAGCTATGGACAGGGGGCTTATGGCTACACCTTC.

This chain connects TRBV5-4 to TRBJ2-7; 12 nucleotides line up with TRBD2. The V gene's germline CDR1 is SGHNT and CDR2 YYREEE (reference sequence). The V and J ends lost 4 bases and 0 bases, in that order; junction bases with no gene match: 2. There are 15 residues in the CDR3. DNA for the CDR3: TGTGCCAGCAGCCAGACTAGCGGGAGCTCCTACGAGCAGTACTTC. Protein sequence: CASSQTSGSSYEQYF.

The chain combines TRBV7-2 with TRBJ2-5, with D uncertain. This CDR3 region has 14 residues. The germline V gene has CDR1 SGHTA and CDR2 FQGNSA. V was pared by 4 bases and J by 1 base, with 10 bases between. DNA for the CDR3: TGTGCCAGCAGCTCCGTGGCCATCCAAGAGACCCAGTACTTC. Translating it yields CASSSVAIQETQYF.

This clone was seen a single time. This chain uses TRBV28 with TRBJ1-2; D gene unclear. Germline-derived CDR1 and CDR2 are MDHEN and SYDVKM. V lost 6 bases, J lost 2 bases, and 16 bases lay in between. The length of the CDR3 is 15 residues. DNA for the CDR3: TGTGCCAGCAGCCCTCCCCACAGCATGAACTATGGCTACACCTTC. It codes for CASSPPHSMNYGYTF.

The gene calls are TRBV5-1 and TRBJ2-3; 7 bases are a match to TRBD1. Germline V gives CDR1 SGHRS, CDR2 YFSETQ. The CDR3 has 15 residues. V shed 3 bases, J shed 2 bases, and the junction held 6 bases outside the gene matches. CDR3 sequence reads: CASSSLRGITDTQYF. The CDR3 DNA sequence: TGCGCCAGCAGCTCACTCAGGGGGATCACAGATACGCAGTATTTT.

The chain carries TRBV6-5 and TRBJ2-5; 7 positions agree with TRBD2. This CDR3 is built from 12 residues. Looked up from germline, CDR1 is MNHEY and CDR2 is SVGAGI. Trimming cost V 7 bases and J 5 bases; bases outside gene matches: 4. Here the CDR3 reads CASNARGETQYF. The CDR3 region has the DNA TGTGCCAGCAACGCGCGGGGGGAGACCCAGTACTTC.

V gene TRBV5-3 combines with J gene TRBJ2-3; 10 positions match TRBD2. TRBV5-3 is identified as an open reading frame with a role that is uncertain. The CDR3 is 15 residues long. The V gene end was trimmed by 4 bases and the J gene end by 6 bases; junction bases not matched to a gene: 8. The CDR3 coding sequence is TGTGCCAGAAGCCATTCTAGCGGGAGCCCGGATACGCAGTATTTT. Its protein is CARSHSSGSPDTQYF.

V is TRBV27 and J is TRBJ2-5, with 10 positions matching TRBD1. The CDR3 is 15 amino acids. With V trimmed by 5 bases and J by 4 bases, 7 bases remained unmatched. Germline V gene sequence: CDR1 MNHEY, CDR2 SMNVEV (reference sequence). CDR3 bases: TGTGCCAGCAGTCACCGGGACAGGGGAAGAGAGACCCAGTACTTC. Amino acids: CASSHRDRGRETQYF.

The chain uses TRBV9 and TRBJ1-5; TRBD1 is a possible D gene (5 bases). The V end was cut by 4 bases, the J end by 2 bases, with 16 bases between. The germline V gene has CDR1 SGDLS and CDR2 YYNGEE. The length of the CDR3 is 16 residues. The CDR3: CASSIPGGGGNQPQHF. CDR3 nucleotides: TGTGCCAGCAGCATCCCGGGGGGGGGTGGCAATCAGCCCCAGCATTTT.